The next 30 T cell receptor beta chains were all read from a single sample in a study of radiation and T cells in renal cell carcinoma. Some clones are missing from TCRdb's copy, which holds only in-frame ones; the method was immunoSEQ multiplex PCR. The data show about 140,000 clones, roughly 85% seen once. Time point of the sample: baseline pretreatment blood. Indicated treatment: 15 Gy SBRT to primary tumor, nephrectomy 4 weeks later. The starting material was blood, obtained from a patient whose treatment included radiotherapy and nephrectomy. These TCRs come from a woman between 45 and 65 years old with renal cell carcinoma.

The chain recombines TRBV19 with TRBJ2-3; TRBD2 matches 8 bases. CDR1 LNHDA and CDR2 SQIVND come from the germline V gene (reference sequence). The CDR3 extends over 15 amino acids. The trim removed 5 bases at V and 3 bases at J, leaving 7 bases unmatched. CDR3 nucleotides: TGTGCCAGTAGTGCAGCGGGAGTTCAAACAGATACGCAGTATTTT. It encodes CASSAAGVQTDTQYF.

This clone was counted between two and nine times. The chain is built from TRBV4-1 and TRBJ2-5; 9 bases match TRBD1. Germline V gene lookup returns CDR1 MGHRA and CDR2 YSYEKL. This CDR3 has 16 amino acids. Trimming removed 0 bases from V and 6 bases from J; junction bases left unmatched: 8. The CDR3 sequence: CASSQDRTGGMKTQYF. In DNA form, the CDR3 reads TGCGCCAGCAGCCAAGATCGTACAGGGGGCATGAAGACCCAGTACTTC.

The chain links TRBV18 to TRBJ1-5; 8 bases match TRBD1. The CDR3 has 15 residues. The V segment lost 4 bases and the J segment 0 bases; nucleotides outside the gene matches: 2. Germline CDR1 reads KGHSH; CDR2 reads LQKENI. The DNA for the CDR3 is TGTGCCAGCTCACTCCAGGGGGCTAGCAATCAGCCCCAGCATTTT. As protein: CASSLQGASNQPQHF. Complete variable domain (other parts from reference TRBV18 and TRBJ1-5): NAGVMQNPRHLVRRRGQEARLRCSPMKGHSHVYWYRQLPEEGLKFMVYLQKENIIDESGMPKERFSAEFPKEGPSILRIQQVVRGDSAAYFCASSLQGASNQPQHFGDGTRLSIL.

The rearrangement uses TRBV5-6 and TRBJ1-1; D remains unclear. CDR3 length equals 11 residues. V was cut by 1 base and J by 2 bases, with 0 bases left in between. In germline, CDR1 is SGHDT, CDR2 YYEEEE. The CDR3 is CASSLNTEAFF. Here the CDR3 DNA reads TGTGCCAGCAGCTTGAACACTGAAGCTTTCTTT.

This rearrangement joins TRBV7-2 to TRBJ2-1, with a weak D call TRBD1 (6 bases). The ends were cut back, 6 bases at V and 5 bases at J, with 11 bases in the middle. CDR1 SGHTA and CDR2 FQGNSA come from the germline V gene. The CDR3 extends over 13 amino acids. This CDR3 is CASRQGPNNEQFF. In DNA form, the CDR3 reads TGTGCCAGCAGACAGGGACCCAACAATGAGCAGTTCTTC.

This clone has ten or more counts. The CDR3 spells CASKLARSYNEQFF. The CDR3 DNA follows: TGTGCCAGTAAACTAGCGCGCTCCTACAATGAGCAGTTCTTC. The chain links TRBV11-1 to TRBJ2-1, with 7 bases matching TRBD2. Germline trimming cut 9 bases from V and 0 bases from J; bases unmatched to any gene: 5. The CDR3 is 14 residues long. CDR1 is SGHAT and CDR2 is FQDESV in the germline V gene (reference sequence).

This chain links TRBV4-1 with TRBJ2-3; D is undetermined. The V end lost 0 bases, the J end lost 5 bases, and 6 bases lay between the germline ends. This CDR3 region has 13 residues. Germline V gene data show CDR1 as MGHRA and CDR2 as YSYEKL. The DNA of the CDR3 is TGCGCCAGCAGCCAAGAGGCCGGAGATACGCAGTATTTT. As protein: CASSQEAGDTQYF.

V gene TRBV6-5 combines with J gene TRBJ2-7, with D maybe TRBD1 (6 bases). The CDR3 runs to 16 residues. Between the trimmed V and J ends, which lost 1 base and 4 bases, there was a span of 17 bases. Germline CDR1 and CDR2: MNHEY and SVGAGI. The CDR3: CASSYLTDSRTYEQYF. In DNA form, the CDR3 reads TGTGCCAGCAGTTACTTGACGGACAGCCGAACTTACGAGCAGTACTTC.

The chain combines TRBV14 with TRBJ1-1; D ambiguous. Between the trimmed V and J ends, which lost 1 base and 8 bases, there was a span of 5 bases. The length of the CDR3 is 11 residues. Germline CDR1 is SGHDN and CDR2 is FVKESK. CDR3 residues: CASSQAVEAFF. Written as DNA, the CDR3 is TGTGCCAGCAGCCAAGCCGTAGAAGCTTTCTTT. Filled out from reference TRBV14 and TRBJ1-1, the complete variable domain reads EAGVTQFPSHSVIEKGQTVTLRCDPISGHDNLYWYRRVMGKEIKFLLHFVKESKQDESGMPNNRFLAERTGGTYSTLKVQPAELEDSGVYFCASSQAVEAFFGQGTRLTVV.

The chain is built from TRBV6-1 and TRBJ1-2, with D perhaps matching TRBD1 (5 bases). Trimming pared 5 bases from V and 0 bases from J, leaving 10 bases between. The CDR3 sequence is 14 residues long. Germline V gene data show CDR1 as MNHNS and CDR2 as SASEGT. The CDR3 loop is CASSRRTPNYGYTF. The CDR3 DNA is TGTGCCAGCAGTAGGAGGACACCTAACTATGGCTACACCTTC.

The gene calls are TRBV9 and TRBJ2-7; 12 nucleotides agree with TRBD2. The junction had 7 bases not matched to a gene; V was cut back by 0 bases and J by 3 bases. CDR3 length: 17 residues. Germline V CDR1 and CDR2: SGDLS, YYNGEE. CDR3 DNA: TGTGCCAGCAGCGTAGAGGTCGCGGGACTAGCGGGCTACGAGCAGTACTTC. It yields the protein CASSVEVAGLAGYEQYF.

In its sample, this clone was seen once. J is TRBJ1-2 and V is TRBV30; possibly TRBD1 for D (6 bases). V lost 0 bases and J lost 8, with 16 bases in between. The CDR3 totals 14 residues. Germline lookup yields CDR1 GTSNPN and CDR2 SVGIG (reference sequence). The CDR3 DNA follows: TGTGCCTGGAGTGTAGGGGGGGCTGTGGGCGGCTACACCTTC. Translation: CAWSVGGAVGGYTF.

This rearrangement joins TRBV7-8 to TRBJ1-4, with D maybe TRBD1 (5 bases). V lost 2 bases to trimming and J lost 4 bases, with 11 bases between them. This CDR3 has 15 amino acids. CDR1 is SGHVS and CDR2 is FQNEAQ in the germline V gene. The CDR3 DNA is TGTGCCAGCAGCTTACATGGGGGTAGTAATGAAAAACTGTTTTTT. It encodes CASSLHGGSNEKLFF.

The V call is TRBV25-1, the J call TRBJ1-5, with D unresolved. Looked up from germline, CDR1 is MGHDK and CDR2 is SYGVNS. With 2 bases removed from V and 0 bases from J, the gap between germline ends came to 8 bases. The CDR3 extends over 15 amino acids. As DNA, the CDR3 is TGTGCCAGCAGTGAAGGGCAGTATAGCAATCAGCCCCAGCATTTT. It yields the protein CASSEGQYSNQPQHF.

This clone was seen ten or more times. The chain joins TRBV7-2 to TRBJ2-5; either TRBD1 or TRBD2 may fit D (6 bases each). The V end lost 0 bases, the J end lost 5 bases, and 13 bases lay between the germline ends. Germline-derived CDR1 and CDR2 are SGHTA and FQGNSA. The CDR3 has 15 residues. The CDR3 reads CASSLAGGLHETQYF. Here the CDR3 DNA reads TGTGCCAGCAGCTTAGCGGGGGGCCTCCACGAGACCCAGTACTTC.

This chain links TRBV7-7 with TRBJ2-3, with TRBD2 identical over 10 bases. Germline V lookup: CDR1 SSHAT, CDR2 FNYEAQ (reference sequence). This CDR3 has 15 amino acids. The junction had 4 bases not matched to a gene; V was cut back by 3 bases and J by 4 bases. DNA for the CDR3: TGTGCCAGCAGCTTGGGGCTAGCGGGGGCAGATACGCAGTATTTT. Amino acid sequence: CASSLGLAGADTQYF.

This chain connects TRBV4-1 to TRBJ2-5; 9 nucleotides align to TRBD2. The CDR3 totals 16 residues. V was clipped by 1 base and J by 5 bases; unmatched bases: 8. Germline loops: CDR1 MGHRA, CDR2 YSYEKL. For the CDR3, the DNA is TGCGCCAGCAGCCAAGTGACGCCTAGCGGGGTTGAGACCCAGTACTTC. Translating gives CASSQVTPSGVETQYF.

The V gene is TRBV5-1, the J gene TRBJ2-1, with D tentatively TRBD1 (7 bases). V shed 4 bases and J shed 7 bases, with 12 bases lying between them. Germline V gene lookup returns CDR1 SGHRS and CDR2 YFSETQ. This CDR3 spans 13 amino acids. The chain's CDR3 is CASSRGTVNEQFF. CDR3 nucleotide sequence: TGCGCCAGCAGCCGGGGGACAGTAAATGAGCAGTTCTTC. Using reference TRBV5-1 and TRBJ2-1 for the parts outside the CDR3, the full variable domain is KAGVTQTPRYLIKTRGQQVTLSCSPISGHRSVSWYQQTPGQGLQFLFEYFSETQRNKGNFPGRFSGRQFSNSRSEMNVSTLELGDSALYLCASSRGTVNEQFFGPGTRLTVL.

The rearrangement links TRBV7-9 to TRBJ2-7, with 9 nucleotides matching TRBD2. With V trimmed by 5 bases and J by 6 bases, 11 bases remained unmatched. This CDR3 has 15 residues. Germline CDR1 reads SEHNR; CDR2 reads FQNEAQ (reference sequence). The CDR3 coding sequence is TGTGCCAGCAGCCCCGCGGGACTAGCAGGGGGCGAGCAGTACTTC. This gives the protein CASSPAGLAGGEQYF.

The V gene is TRBV4-2, the J gene TRBJ1-1; D gene ambiguous. Trimming cost V 1 base and J 5 bases, with 11 bases left between them. This CDR3 region has 14 residues. CDR1 is LGHNA and CDR2 is YNFKEQ in the germline V gene. The CDR3 DNA reads TGTGCCAGCAGCCAAGGGAGGCAAGTGACTGAAGCTTTCTTT. Translating gives CASSQGRQVTEAFF.

This clone appeared a few times. This chain joins TRBV5-1 and TRBJ2-4; 7 bases are a match to TRBD1. The V segment lost 4 bases and the J segment 9 bases; nucleotides outside the gene matches: 10. CDR1 is SGHRS, CDR2 YFSETQ, per germline. The length of the CDR3 is 14 residues. The CDR3 reads CASSPGTGAFIQYF. DNA of the CDR3: TGCGCCAGCAGCCCTGGAACAGGGGCCTTCATTCAGTACTTC.

The V and J genes are TRBV19 and TRBJ2-7, with 9 bases that match TRBD2. V lost 4 bases, J lost 4 bases, and 5 bases stayed unmatched. Germline V gives CDR1 LNHDA, CDR2 SQIVND (reference sequence). This CDR3 is 14 amino acids long. CDR3 sequence: CASSRLAEKYEQYF. DNA of the CDR3: TGTGCCAGTAGTAGACTAGCGGAAAAATACGAGCAGTACTTC.

This clone was detected once. The chain recombines TRBV7-2 with TRBJ1-5, with D possibly being TRBD1 (6 bases). Trimming left V 1 base short and J 7 bases short, with 11 bases between. CDR3 size: 14 residues. Germline values: CDR1 SGHTA, CDR2 FQGNSA. CDR3 DNA: TGTGCCAGCAGCTTAGGGGTCAGGGGACAGCCCCAGCATTTT. Protein product: CASSLGVRGQPQHF.

The chain uses TRBV19 and TRBJ2-7; tentative D call: TRBD1 (5 bases). Germline V gives CDR1 LNHDA, CDR2 SQIVND (reference sequence). V was trimmed by 7 bases and J by 6 bases, leaving 13 bases between them. This CDR3 contains 12 residues. The CDR3 DNA reads TGTGCCAGTACAGGGCCGGGCGGCGAGCAGTACTTC. Protein sequence: CASTGPGGEQYF.

This clone was counted a single time. This chain connects TRBV2 to TRBJ2-2, with 16 bases aligning to TRBD2. Looked up from germline, CDR1 is SNHLY and CDR2 is FYNNEI. After removal of 6 bases from V and 6 bases from J, the junction contained 1 base not matched to a gene. The CDR3 has 15 residues. The chain's CDR3 is CASSGTSGGAGELFF. CDR3 nucleotides: TGTGCCAGCAGCGGGACTAGCGGGGGGGCCGGGGAGCTGTTTTTT. Using reference TRBV2 and TRBJ2-2 for the parts outside the CDR3, the full variable domain is EPEVTQTPSHQVTQMGQEVILRCVPISNHLYFYWYRQILGQKVEFLVSFYNNEISEKSEIFDDQFSVERPDGSNFTLKIRSTKLEDSAMYFCASSGTSGGAGELFFGEGSRLTVL.

The V gene is TRBV6-1, the J gene TRBJ2-7, with D perhaps matching TRBD1 (5 bases). The V gene's germline CDR1 is MNHNS and CDR2 SASEGT. The CDR3 sequence is 13 residues long. The V and J ends lost 4 bases and 2 bases respectively, with 9 bases between them. The CDR3 region has the DNA TGTGCCAGCAGTGCGGCCAGGGCCTACGAGCAGTACTTC. It specifies CASSAARAYEQYF.

This clone was seen more than once but under ten times. V gene TRBV30 combines with J gene TRBJ1-4, with D uncertain. Germline V gives CDR1 GTSNPN, CDR2 SVGIG (reference sequence). V was pared by 3 bases and J by 4 bases, with 9 bases between. The CDR3 runs 13 residues. In DNA form, the CDR3 reads TGTGCCTGGAGCGATGGGAGTAATGAAAAACTGTTTTTT. Its protein is CAWSDGSNEKLFF.

This chain links TRBV4-3 with TRBJ1-2; D might be TRBD1 (5 bases). With 0 bases removed from V and 6 bases from J, the gap between germline ends came to 17 bases. The CDR3 spans 16 residues. Germline CDR1 is LGHNA and CDR2 is YSLEER. As DNA, the CDR3 is TGCGCCAGCAGCCAAGATCTTAACTCCCAGGGCGATGGCTACACCTTC. It codes for CASSQDLNSQGDGYTF.

The V and J genes are TRBV2 and TRBJ2-7, with TRBD1 as a possible D gene (6 bases). Germline assignment: CDR1 SNHLY and CDR2 FYNNEI. The CDR3 has 14 amino acids. Trimming shortened V by 4 bases and J by 2 bases, and 12 bases separated the two germline ends. CDR3 in amino acids: CASSVQAGAYEQYF. The DNA of the CDR3 is TGTGCCAGCAGTGTCCAGGCAGGGGCCTACGAGCAGTACTTC.

V usage is TRBV5-6 and J usage is TRBJ2-7; 7 bases are a match to TRBD1. Trimming removed 4 bases from V and 5 bases from J; junction bases left unmatched: 6. The CDR3 has 13 residues. Per germline, CDR1 SGHDT and CDR2 YYEEEE. CDR3 sequence: CASSSGQEDEQYF. The CDR3 DNA follows: TGTGCCAGCAGCAGCGGACAGGAGGACGAGCAGTACTTC. Complete variable domain (other parts from reference TRBV5-6 and TRBJ2-7): DAGVTQSPTHLIKTRGQQVTLRCSPKSGHDTVSWYQQALGQGPQFIFQYYEEEERQRGNFPDRFSGHQFPNYSSELNVNALLLGDSALYLCASSSGQEDEQYFGPGTRLTVT.